This entry lists 7 T cell receptor beta chains sequenced from one sample in a study of CD8+ T cells in alopecia areata. The sample's treatment: oral pan-JAK inhibitor, 5-10 mg twice daily. RNA was isolated and reverse transcribed to cDNA, the sequencing template. Method: immunoSEQ multiplex PCR; TCRdb's copy keeps in-frame clones and lacks some. The profile covers over 95,000 clones, with roughly 56% appearing a single time and 3% to 4% taken by the ten largest. The starting material was CD4+ T cells sorted from blood, obtained at week 24, from a patient treated with tofacitinib. Receptor source: a human donor with alopecia areata.

The gene calls are TRBV5-1 and TRBJ2-3, with 12 nucleotides matching TRBD2. CDR3 length: 16 residues. V dropped 0 bases and J dropped 6; count of bases not matched to a gene: 5. The germline gives CDR1 SGHRS, CDR2 YFSETQ. The CDR3 is CASSLGASGGADTQYF. The CDR3 DNA follows: TGCGCCAGCAGCTTGGGCGCTAGCGGGGGGGCCGATACGCAGTATTTT. Filled out from reference TRBV5-1 and TRBJ2-3, the complete variable domain reads KAGVTQTPRYLIKTRGQQVTLSCSPISGHRSVSWYQQTPGQGLQFLFEYFSETQRNKGNFPGRFSGRQFSNSRSEMNVSTLELGDSALYLCASSLGASGGADTQYFGPGTRLTVL.

The chain joins TRBV10-3 to TRBJ1-6; 8 bases are shared with TRBD1. Germline trimming cut 7 bases from V and 9 bases from J; bases unmatched to any gene: 8. CDR1 and CDR2 (germline): ENHRY, SYGVKD. CDR3 size: 14 residues. The CDR3 here is CAITPDRVGSPLHF. For the CDR3, the DNA is TGTGCCATCACCCCGGACAGGGTGGGTTCACCCCTCCACTTT.

The chain employs TRBV27 and TRBJ1-1; the match to TRBD1 covers 9 bases. Losses at the gene ends were 5 bases for V and 1 base for J; bases not matched to a gene: 5. The CDR3 is 15 residues long. Looked up from germline, CDR1 is MNHEY and CDR2 is SMNVEV (reference sequence). The CDR3 sequence is CASSPRTGENTEAFF. DNA for the CDR3: TGTGCCAGCAGTCCGAGGACAGGGGAGAACACTGAAGCTTTCTTT.

This chain connects TRBV6-6 to TRBJ1-1; D possibly corresponds to TRBD1 (5 bases). The CDR3 sequence is 15 residues long. Germline CDR1 and CDR2: MNHNY and SVGAGI (reference sequence). V lost 0 bases, J lost 0 bases, and 8 bases lay in between. The CDR3 sequence: CASSYSPGMNTEAFF. In DNA, the CDR3 is TGTGCCAGCAGTTACTCGCCAGGGATGAACACTGAAGCTTTCTTT.

The V and J genes are TRBV5-1 and TRBJ1-1; the match to TRBD1 covers 7 bases. J gave up 3 bases and V 4 bases, and 6 bases lay outside the gene matches. CDR1 is SGHRS and CDR2 is YFSETQ in the germline V gene. This CDR3 region has 14 residues. This CDR3 reads CASSVTGRDTEAFF. In DNA, the CDR3 is TGCGCCAGCAGCGTGACAGGGAGAGACACTGAAGCTTTCTTT.

The chain has TRBV5-1 and TRBJ2-2; D may be TRBD1 (6 bases). CDR3 length equals 14 residues. The V and J ends lost 2 bases and 5 bases respectively, with 10 bases between them. CDR1 SGHRS and CDR2 YFSETQ come from the germline V gene. The CDR3 coding sequence is TGCGCCAGCAGCTTTTCAGGACAGACCGGGGAGCTGTTTTTT. Its protein is CASSFSGQTGELFF. Drawing the rest from reference TRBV5-1 and TRBJ2-2, the complete variable domain is KAGVTQTPRYLIKTRGQQVTLSCSPISGHRSVSWYQQTPGQGLQFLFEYFSETQRNKGNFPGRFSGRQFSNSRSEMNVSTLELGDSALYLCASSFSGQTGELFFGEGSRLTVL.

This clone was found a few times. The J gene is TRBJ1-2, the V gene TRBV29-1; D uncertain. The CDR3 length is 14 residues. CDR1 and CDR2 from the germline V gene are SQVTM and ANQGSEA. Trimming took 4 bases from V and 0 from J, leaving 12 bases between them. The CDR3 region has the DNA TGCAGCGTTGTCCCCAGGATCTCTAACTATGGCTACACCTTC. This encodes CSVVPRISNYGYTF.